This T cell receptor beta chain originates from a study of vaccination and CD4 T cells after COVID-19. Study information: The convalescent population consisted of six males and four females, two of whom were of Hispanic ethnicity. Participants received two doses of either BNT162b2 or mRNA-1273 vaccine.

A word on this clonotype: Its antigen remains unidentified.

Treatment specified: approximately 9-day PBMC culture with coronavirus spike peptide pools or control peptides (ViraFEST assay). March to December 2020 was the span of positive PCR dates, which predated US Alpha, Beta and Delta variants. Once obtained from cultured CD4+ T cells, the DNA was sequenced using the Oncomine TCR Beta short-read assay. MiXCR, run by TCRdb on the PCR reads, gives a single entry per CDR3 protein. The sample lists under 25,000 distinct CDR3 sequences; 46% were seen once. Trimming took 1 base from V and 2 from J, leaving 5 bases between them. The CDR3 sequence is 14 residues long. The V gene's germline CDR1 is SGHTA and CDR2 FQGTGA.

V and J are TRBV7-3 and TRBJ2-2, with unresolved D. The sequence came from a human donor who had recovered from COVID-19. The input for sequencing was CD4+ T cells from blood, cultured in vitro, taken after SARS-CoV-2 vaccination. Here the CDR3 reads CASSLNPNTGELFF. In nucleotides, the CDR3 is TGTGCCAGCAGCTTAAACCCAAACACCGGGGAGCTGTTTTTT.